These T cell receptor beta chains were read from a single sample in a study of CD8 T cells in Susac syndrome. Each CDR3 protein gets one entry after TCRdb re-called the immunoSEQ multiplex PCR reads with MiXCR. Here the sample spans more than 110,000 distinct CDR3 sequences, about 93% being singletons. The sequenced sample was CD8+ T cells from PBMCs. Receptors were obtained from a human donor in good health. Both conserved end residues are part of each CDR3. Fields, in order: D gene, V gene, J gene, clone size, CDR3 DNA, CDR3 protein. A D gene is named only where the DNA matches it firmly. Clone sizes are given selectively: once, few, many, or a class where the clone is expanded.

d_call: TRBD1
v_call: TRBV5-4
j_call: TRBJ1-2
clone_size: NA
cdr3_nt: TGTGCCAGCAAGTTGGGACAGGATCATGGCTACACCTTC
cdr3_aa: CASKLGQDHGYTF

d_call: NA
v_call: TRBV4-3
j_call: TRBJ1-1
clone_size: once
cdr3_nt: TGCGCCAGCAGCCAAGATAAGGAGTCCAGGGGCACTGAAGCCTTCTTT
cdr3_aa: CASSQDKESRGTEAFF

d_call: TRBD2
v_call: TRBV29-1
j_call: TRBJ2-5
clone_size: once
cdr3_nt: TGCAGCGTTAGGGGACTAGCGGAGTACTTC
cdr3_aa: CSVRGLAEYF

d_call: TRBD1
v_call: TRBV27
j_call: TRBJ1-2
clone_size: NA
cdr3_nt: TGTGCCAGCTTCCCCCGGGGGACAGGGCCCAACTATGGCTACACCTTC
cdr3_aa: CASFPRGTGPNYGYTF

d_call: TRBD2
v_call: TRBV29-1
j_call: TRBJ2-3
clone_size: NA
cdr3_nt: TGCAGCGTTGAAGGTTCGGGTGGTAGCGGGAGAGAGGCAGATACGCAGTATTTT
cdr3_aa: CSVEGSGGSGREADTQYF

d_call: NA
v_call: TRBV28
j_call: TRBJ1-2
clone_size: NA
cdr3_nt: TGTGCCAGCAGTTTCAGTCGGGACGGTAATGGCTACACCTTC
cdr3_aa: CASSFSRDGNGYTF

d_call: NA
v_call: TRBV2
j_call: TRBJ2-7
clone_size: NA
cdr3_nt: TGTGCCAGCAGTGAATCGGGGTTAGCTCACGAGCAGTACTTC
cdr3_aa: CASSESGLAHEQYF

d_call: TRBD2
v_call: TRBV4-3
j_call: TRBJ2-7
clone_size: NA
cdr3_nt: TGCGCCAGCAGCCAAGGGCGGGGGTACCTCTACGAGCAGTACTTC
cdr3_aa: CASSQGRGYLYEQYF

d_call: NA
v_call: TRBV29-1
j_call: TRBJ2-7
clone_size: NA
cdr3_nt: TGCAGCGTTAGTGAGGGAGCCTCCTACGAGCAGTACTTC
cdr3_aa: CSVSEGASYEQYF

d_call: NA
v_call: TRBV7-8
j_call: TRBJ2-1
clone_size: NA
cdr3_nt: TGTGCCAGCAGCTTATACCACAATGAGCAGTTCTTC
cdr3_aa: CASSLYHNEQFF

d_call: NA
v_call: TRBV6-2/TRBV6-3
j_call: TRBJ2-1
clone_size: NA
cdr3_nt: TGTGCCAGCAGTTTCCGCCTAGAGCACAATGAGCAGTTCTTC
cdr3_aa: CASSFRLEHNEQFF

d_call: NA
v_call: TRBV20-1
j_call: TRBJ1-2
clone_size: NA
cdr3_nt: TGCAGTGACCGCAGGCGCTATGGCTACACCTTC
cdr3_aa: CSDRRRYGYTF

d_call: TRBD2
v_call: TRBV30
j_call: TRBJ2-2
clone_size: NA
cdr3_nt: TGTGCCTGCCTACGGGCGGGACTAGCGGGATACACCGGGGAGCTGTTTTTT
cdr3_aa: CACLRAGLAGYTGELFF

d_call: NA
v_call: TRBV27
j_call: TRBJ2-2
clone_size: NA
cdr3_nt: TGTGCCAGCAGTTTCACGCAAGCGGGGGAGCTGTTTTTT
cdr3_aa: CASSFTQAGELFF

d_call: NA
v_call: TRBV6-5
j_call: TRBJ1-1
clone_size: NA
cdr3_nt: TGTGCCAGCAGCCACAACACTGAAGCTTTCTTT
cdr3_aa: CASSHNTEAFF

d_call: TRBD1
v_call: TRBV7-3
j_call: TRBJ1-1
clone_size: NA
cdr3_nt: TGTGCCAGCAGCTCCGAACGACAGGGCCACACTGAAGCTTTCTTT
cdr3_aa: CASSSERQGHTEAFF

d_call: TRBD1
v_call: TRBV27
j_call: TRBJ2-5
clone_size: NA
cdr3_nt: TGTGCCAGCAGTTTGGGGACAGGGGCAACTCAAGAGACCCAGTACTTC
cdr3_aa: CASSLGTGATQETQYF

d_call: NA
v_call: TRBV29-1
j_call: TRBJ2-7
clone_size: NA
cdr3_nt: TGCAGCGTTGTATGGCAGGGGCTATCGGGCGAGCAGTACTTC
cdr3_aa: CSVVWQGLSGEQYF

d_call: TRBD1
v_call: TRBV7-9
j_call: TRBJ2-7
clone_size: NA
cdr3_nt: TGTGCCAGCAGCTTATCTGGACAGGGGGCCGACGAGCAGTACTTC
cdr3_aa: CASSLSGQGADEQYF

d_call: TRBD2
v_call: TRBV20-1
j_call: TRBJ2-2
clone_size: NA
cdr3_nt: TGCAGTGCTGGACTAGATAACACCGGGGAGCTGTTTTTT
cdr3_aa: CSAGLDNTGELFF

d_call: NA
v_call: TRBV6-5
j_call: TRBJ2-7
clone_size: NA
cdr3_nt: TGTGCCAGCAGTTACTCCAGCGAGCAGTACTTC
cdr3_aa: CASSYSSEQYF

d_call: NA
v_call: TRBV3-1
j_call: TRBJ1-2
clone_size: NA
cdr3_nt: TGTGCCAGCAGCCAAGCACTGGAAAACTATGGCTACACCTTC
cdr3_aa: CASSQALENYGYTF

d_call: TRBD1
v_call: TRBV11-2
j_call: TRBJ1-1
clone_size: NA
cdr3_nt: TGTGCCAGCAGCTTTGCAGGGGGCGGCACTGAAGCTTTCTTT
cdr3_aa: CASSFAGGGTEAFF

d_call: TRBD1
v_call: TRBV19
j_call: TRBJ1-5
clone_size: NA
cdr3_nt: TGTGCCAGTAGTCTCCGACAGGGAGCGGGCAATCAGCCCCAGCATTTT
cdr3_aa: CASSLRQGAGNQPQHF

d_call: NA
v_call: TRBV7-9
j_call: TRBJ2-1
clone_size: NA
cdr3_nt: TGTGCCAGCAGCTATTCCATTAATGAGCAGTTCTTC
cdr3_aa: CASSYSINEQFF

d_call: NA
v_call: TRBV12-3/TRBV12-4
j_call: TRBJ2-7
clone_size: once
cdr3_nt: TGTGCCAGCAGTAAAACTAGCCTCTCCTACGAGCAGTACTTC
cdr3_aa: CASSKTSLSYEQYF

d_call: TRBD2
v_call: TRBV5-1
j_call: TRBJ2-1
clone_size: NA
cdr3_nt: TGCGCCAGCAGCGTCGGACTAGCCTATGAGCAGTTCTTC
cdr3_aa: CASSVGLAYEQFF

d_call: NA
v_call: TRBV19
j_call: TRBJ1-5
clone_size: NA
cdr3_nt: TGTGCCAGTAGTGCCGGGGTGGGTAGCAATCAGCCCCAGCATTTT
cdr3_aa: CASSAGVGSNQPQHF

d_call: TRBD1
v_call: TRBV15
j_call: TRBJ2-7
clone_size: once
cdr3_nt: TGTGCCACCAGCAGAGACCTATGGACAGGTACCTACGAGCAGTACTTC
cdr3_aa: CATSRDLWTGTYEQYF